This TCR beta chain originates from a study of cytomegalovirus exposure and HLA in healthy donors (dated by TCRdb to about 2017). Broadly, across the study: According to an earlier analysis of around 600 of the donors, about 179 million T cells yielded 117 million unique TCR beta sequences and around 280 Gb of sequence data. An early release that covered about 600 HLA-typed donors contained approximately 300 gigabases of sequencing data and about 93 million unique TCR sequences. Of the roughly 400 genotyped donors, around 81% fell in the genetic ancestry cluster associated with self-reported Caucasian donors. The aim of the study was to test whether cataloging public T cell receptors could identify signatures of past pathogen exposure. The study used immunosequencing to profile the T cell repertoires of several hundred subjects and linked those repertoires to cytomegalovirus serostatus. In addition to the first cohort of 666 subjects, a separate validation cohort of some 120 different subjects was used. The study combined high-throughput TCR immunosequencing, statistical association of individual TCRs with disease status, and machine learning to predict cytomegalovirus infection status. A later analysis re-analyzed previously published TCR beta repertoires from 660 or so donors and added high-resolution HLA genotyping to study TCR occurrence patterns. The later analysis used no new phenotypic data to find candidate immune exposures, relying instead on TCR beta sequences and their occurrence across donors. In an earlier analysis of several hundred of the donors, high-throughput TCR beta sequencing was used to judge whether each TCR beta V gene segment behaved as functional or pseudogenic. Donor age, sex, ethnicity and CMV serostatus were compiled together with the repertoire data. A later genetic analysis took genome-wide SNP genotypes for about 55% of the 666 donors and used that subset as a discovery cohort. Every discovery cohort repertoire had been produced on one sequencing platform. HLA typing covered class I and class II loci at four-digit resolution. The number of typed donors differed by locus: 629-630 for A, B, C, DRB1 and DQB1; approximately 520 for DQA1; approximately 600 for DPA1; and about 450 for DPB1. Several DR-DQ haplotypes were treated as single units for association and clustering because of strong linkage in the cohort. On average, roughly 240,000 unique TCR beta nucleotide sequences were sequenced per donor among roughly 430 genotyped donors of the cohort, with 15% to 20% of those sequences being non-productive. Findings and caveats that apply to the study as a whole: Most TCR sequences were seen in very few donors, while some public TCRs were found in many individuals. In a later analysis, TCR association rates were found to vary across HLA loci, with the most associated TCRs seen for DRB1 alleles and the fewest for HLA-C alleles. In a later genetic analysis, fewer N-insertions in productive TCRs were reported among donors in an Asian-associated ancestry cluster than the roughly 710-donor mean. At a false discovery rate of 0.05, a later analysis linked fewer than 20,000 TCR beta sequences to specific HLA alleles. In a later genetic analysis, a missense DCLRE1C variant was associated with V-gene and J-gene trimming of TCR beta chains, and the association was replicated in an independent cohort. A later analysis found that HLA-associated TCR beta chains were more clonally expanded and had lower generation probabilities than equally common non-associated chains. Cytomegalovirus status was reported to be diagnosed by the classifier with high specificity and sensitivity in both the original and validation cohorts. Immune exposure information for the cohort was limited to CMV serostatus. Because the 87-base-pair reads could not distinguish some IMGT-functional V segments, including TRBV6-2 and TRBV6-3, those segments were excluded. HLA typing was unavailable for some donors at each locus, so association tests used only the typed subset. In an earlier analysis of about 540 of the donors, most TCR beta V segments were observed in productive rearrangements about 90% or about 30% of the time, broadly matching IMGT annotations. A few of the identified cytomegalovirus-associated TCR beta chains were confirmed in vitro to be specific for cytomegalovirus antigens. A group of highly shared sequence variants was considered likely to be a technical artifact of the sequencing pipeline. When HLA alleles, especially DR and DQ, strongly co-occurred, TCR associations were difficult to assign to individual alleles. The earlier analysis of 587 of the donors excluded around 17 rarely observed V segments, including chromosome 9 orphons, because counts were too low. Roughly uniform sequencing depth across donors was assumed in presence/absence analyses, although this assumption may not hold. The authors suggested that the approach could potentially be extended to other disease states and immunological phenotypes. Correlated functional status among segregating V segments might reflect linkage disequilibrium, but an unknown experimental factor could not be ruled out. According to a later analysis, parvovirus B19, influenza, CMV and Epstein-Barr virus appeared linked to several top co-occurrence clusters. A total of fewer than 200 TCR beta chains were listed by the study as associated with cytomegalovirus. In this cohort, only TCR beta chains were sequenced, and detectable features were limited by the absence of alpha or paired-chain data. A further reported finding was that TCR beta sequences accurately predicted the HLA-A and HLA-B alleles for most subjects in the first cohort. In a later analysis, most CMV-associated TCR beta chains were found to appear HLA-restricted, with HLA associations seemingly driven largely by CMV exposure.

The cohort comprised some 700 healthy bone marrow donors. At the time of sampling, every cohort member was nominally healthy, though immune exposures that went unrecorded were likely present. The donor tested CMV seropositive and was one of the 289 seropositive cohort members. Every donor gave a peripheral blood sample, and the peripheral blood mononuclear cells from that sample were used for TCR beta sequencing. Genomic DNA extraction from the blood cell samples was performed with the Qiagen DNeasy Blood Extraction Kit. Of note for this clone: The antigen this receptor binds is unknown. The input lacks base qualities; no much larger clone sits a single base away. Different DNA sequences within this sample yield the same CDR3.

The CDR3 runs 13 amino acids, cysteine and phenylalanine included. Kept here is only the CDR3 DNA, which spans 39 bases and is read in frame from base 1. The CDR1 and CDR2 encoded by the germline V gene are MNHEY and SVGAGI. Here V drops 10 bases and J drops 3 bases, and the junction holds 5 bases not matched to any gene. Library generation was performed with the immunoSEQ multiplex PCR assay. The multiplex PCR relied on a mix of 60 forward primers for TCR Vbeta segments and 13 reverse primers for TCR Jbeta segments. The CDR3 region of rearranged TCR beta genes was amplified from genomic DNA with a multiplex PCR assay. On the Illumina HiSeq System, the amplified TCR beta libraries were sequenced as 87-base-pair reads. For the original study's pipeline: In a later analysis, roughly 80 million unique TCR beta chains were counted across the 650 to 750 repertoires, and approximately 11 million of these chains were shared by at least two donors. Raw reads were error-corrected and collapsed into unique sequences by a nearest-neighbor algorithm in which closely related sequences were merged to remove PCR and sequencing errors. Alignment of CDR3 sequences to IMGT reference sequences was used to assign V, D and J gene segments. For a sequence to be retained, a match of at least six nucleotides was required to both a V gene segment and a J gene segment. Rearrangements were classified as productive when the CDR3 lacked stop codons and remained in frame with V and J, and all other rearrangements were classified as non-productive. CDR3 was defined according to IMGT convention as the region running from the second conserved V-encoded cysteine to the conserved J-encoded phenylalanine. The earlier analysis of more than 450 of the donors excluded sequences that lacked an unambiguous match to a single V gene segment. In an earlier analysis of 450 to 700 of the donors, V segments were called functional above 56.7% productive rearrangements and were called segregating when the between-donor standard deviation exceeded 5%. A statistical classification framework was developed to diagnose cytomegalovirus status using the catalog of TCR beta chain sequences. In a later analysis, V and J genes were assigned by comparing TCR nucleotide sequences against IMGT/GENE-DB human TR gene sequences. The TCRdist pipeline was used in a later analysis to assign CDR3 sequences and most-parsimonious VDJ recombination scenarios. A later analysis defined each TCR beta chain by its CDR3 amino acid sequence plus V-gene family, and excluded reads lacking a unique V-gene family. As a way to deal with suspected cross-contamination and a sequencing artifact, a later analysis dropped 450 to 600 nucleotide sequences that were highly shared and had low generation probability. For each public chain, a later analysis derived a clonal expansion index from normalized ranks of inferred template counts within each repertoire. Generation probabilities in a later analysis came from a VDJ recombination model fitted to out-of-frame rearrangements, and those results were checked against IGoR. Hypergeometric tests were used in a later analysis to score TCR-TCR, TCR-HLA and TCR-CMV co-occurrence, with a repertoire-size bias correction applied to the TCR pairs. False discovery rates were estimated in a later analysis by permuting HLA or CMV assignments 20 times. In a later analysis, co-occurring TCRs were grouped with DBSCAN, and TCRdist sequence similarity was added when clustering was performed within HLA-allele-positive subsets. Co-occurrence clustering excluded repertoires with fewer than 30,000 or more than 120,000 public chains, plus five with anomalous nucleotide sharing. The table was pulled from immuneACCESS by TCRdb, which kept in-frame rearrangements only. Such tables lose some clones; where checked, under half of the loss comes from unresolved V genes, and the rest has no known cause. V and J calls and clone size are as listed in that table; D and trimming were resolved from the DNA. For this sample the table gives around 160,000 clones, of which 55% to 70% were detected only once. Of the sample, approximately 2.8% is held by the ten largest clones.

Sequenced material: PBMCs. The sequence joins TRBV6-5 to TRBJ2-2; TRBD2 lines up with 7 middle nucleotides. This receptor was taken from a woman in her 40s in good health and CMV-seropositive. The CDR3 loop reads CATLAADTGELFF. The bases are TGTGCCACCCTAGCGGCCGACACCGGGGAGCTGTTTTTT.